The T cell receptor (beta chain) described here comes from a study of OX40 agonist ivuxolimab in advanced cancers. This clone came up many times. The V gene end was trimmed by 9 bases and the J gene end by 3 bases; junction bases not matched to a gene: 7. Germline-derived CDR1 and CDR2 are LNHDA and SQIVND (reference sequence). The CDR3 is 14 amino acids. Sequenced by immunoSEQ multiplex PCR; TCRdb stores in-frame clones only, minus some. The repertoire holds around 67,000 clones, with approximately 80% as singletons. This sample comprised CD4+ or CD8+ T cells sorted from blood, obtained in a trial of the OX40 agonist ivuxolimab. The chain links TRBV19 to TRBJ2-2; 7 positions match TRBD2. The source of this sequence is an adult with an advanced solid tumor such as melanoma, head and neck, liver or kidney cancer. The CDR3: CASREGGYTGELFF. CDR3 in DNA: TGTGCCAGCAGGGAGGGAGGGTACACCGGGGAGCTGTTTTTT. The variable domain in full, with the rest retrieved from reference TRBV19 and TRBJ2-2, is DGGITQSPKYLFRKEGQNVTLSCEQNLNHDAMYWYRQDPGQGLRLIYYSQIVNDFQKGDIAEGYSVSREKKESFPLTVTSAQKNPTAFYLCASREGGYTGELFFGEGSRLTVL.